This T cell receptor beta chain was identified in a study of OX40 agonist ivuxolimab in advanced cancers. Study-level background: The dose-escalation cohort was approximately 81% male, with a mean age of approximately 62 years, ranging about 20 to 85. Study outcomes and limitations: Partial responders treated at 0.1-3.0 mg/kg exhibited clonal expansion among the lowest measured.

V was clipped by 7 bases and J by 7 bases, with 10 bases between them. The CDR3 covers 11 residues. Germline lookup yields CDR1 MNHNY and CDR2 SVGAGI (reference sequence). In regard to this clone: Antigen specificity is unknown.

The table came from immunoSEQ multiplex PCR; TCRdb's copy has only in-frame clones and leaves some out. The table shows approximately 55,000 clones, with roughly nine tenths occurring only once. The sequencing here drew on CD4+ or CD8+ T cells sorted from blood, taken in a trial of the OX40 agonist ivuxolimab. This chain uses TRBV6-6 with TRBJ1-1; D not certain. The sequence was collected from an adult with an advanced solid tumor such as melanoma, head and neck, liver or kidney cancer. For the CDR3, the DNA is TGTGCCAGCATCTACGGGAGTGAAGCTTTCTTT. Protein product: CASIYGSEAFF.